The T cell receptor beta chain described here comes from a study of T cell clones after liver transplantation. Study details: TCRbeta sequencing after a pre-transplant mixed lymphocyte reaction identified graft-donor-reactive clones, later tracked in post-transplant blood. Three of the eight recipients were HCV-positive; the rest had non-autoimmune, non-viral transplant indications. Broader study findings: Rather than being deleted, graft donor-reactive T cells may have moved into the graft.

The method was immunoSEQ multiplex PCR; TCRdb's version includes in-frame clones alone and lacks a portion of them. The sample contains over 70,000 clones, about four fifths of which appear only once. The CDR3 contains 14 residues. The table lists this clone with a count of one. What it binds is unknown. The sample here was CD4+ T cells from blood, taken 12 months after liver transplant. This chain uses TRBV21-1 with TRBJ2-5; the table calls TRBD2, which could not be checked here. TRBV21-1 is recorded as a pseudogene. The origin of this receptor is a human patient who received a liver transplant. A share of the T cells may be of graft donor origin. The CDR3 region is CASSNSPGLASQYF. Here the CDR3 DNA reads TGTGCCAGCAGCAACTCTCCTGGACTAGCGTCCCAGTACTTC.